One and the same sample provided the 22 T cell receptor beta chains below, sequenced in a study of cytomegalovirus exposure and HLA in healthy donors. Primers: 60 Vbeta forward and 13 Jbeta reverse. TCRdb keeps only in-frame clones here, not all; method: immunoSEQ multiplex PCR. Of about 160,000 clones in the sample, 70% to 80% are singletons; the top ten hold roughly 1.9%. The sequenced sample consisted of PBMCs. All receptors derive from a man in his forties or fifties in good health and CMV-seronegative.

This clone was detected only once. This chain joins TRBV19 and TRBJ2-1, with 11 bases matching TRBD1. Trimming at V came to 5 bases and at J to 6 bases, leaving 6 bases not matched to a gene. Germline CDR1 is LNHDA and CDR2 is SQIVND (reference sequence). CDR3 length: 15 amino acids. This chain's CDR3 is CASSPRTGGLNEQFF. CDR3 sequence (DNA): TGTGCCAGTAGTCCCCGGACAGGGGGCCTCAATGAGCAGTTCTTC.

V and J are TRBV6-1 and TRBJ2-5; 9 bases agree with TRBD2. With V trimmed by 7 bases and J by 1 base, 4 bases remained unmatched. Germline lookup yields CDR1 MNHNS and CDR2 SASEGT. The CDR3 runs 14 residues. DNA of the CDR3: TGTGCCAGCACCCGGACTAGCGTCCAAGAGACCCAGTACTTC. This encodes CASTRTSVQETQYF.

Points on this clone: This specimen includes other DNA sequences encoding the same CDR3. The chain uses TRBV5-4 and TRBJ2-1; the match to TRBD2 covers 7 bases. This CDR3 is built from 17 residues. Germline V lookup: CDR1 SGHNT, CDR2 YYREEE (reference sequence). Unmatched junction bases numbered 11, after V lost 0 bases and J lost 5 bases. CDR3 DNA: TGTGCCAGCAGCTTGGGTCGCCCCGGACTAGTCGACAATGAGCAGTTCTTC. Translating gives CASSLGRPGLVDNEQFF.

To note about this clone: Other DNA sequences in the sample encode the same CDR3. The rearrangement links TRBV28 to TRBJ1-5; D not certain. The CDR3 consists of 14 residues. V was trimmed by 3 bases and J by 3 bases, leaving 9 bases between them. From germline, CDR1 is MDHEN and CDR2 SYDVKM. The CDR3, as DNA: TGTGCCAGCAGTTTCGGCGGGTACAATCAGCCCCAGCATTTT. It yields the protein CASSFGGYNQPQHF.

The chain links TRBV23-1 to TRBJ2-1, with TRBD1 matching over 8 bases. TRBV23-1 is given ORF status, its function remaining uncertain. This CDR3 is built from 13 residues. With 0 bases clipped from V and 16 bases from J, the junction kept 8 bases outside the gene matches. In DNA form, the CDR3 reads TGCGCCAGCAGTCAATCAATCTCGGACAGGGCCTTCTTC. Protein: CASSQSISDRAFF.

The chain carries TRBV5-1 and TRBJ2-4, with TRBD2 matching over 11 bases. There are 18 residues in the CDR3. The germline V gene encodes CDR1 SGHRS and CDR2 YFSETQ. The J segment lost 2 bases and the V segment lost 2 bases, leaving 9 bases of the junction unmatched. CDR3 region: CASSFGTSGGVSKNIQYF. CDR3 coding DNA: TGCGCCAGCAGCTTTGGGACTAGCGGAGGGGTGTCCAAAAACATTCAGTACTTC.

The CDR3 sequence: CASIYLGSNTGELFF. The CDR3 DNA is TGTGCCAGCATCTACCTCGGGTCGAACACCGGGGAGCTGTTTTTT. This chain uses TRBV6-1 with TRBJ2-2, with unresolved D. V was clipped by 7 bases and J by 0 bases, with 12 bases between them. CDR3 size: 15 residues. CDR1 is MNHNS and CDR2 is SASEGT in the germline V gene.

The chain links TRBV5-6 to TRBJ2-5; 9 bases match TRBD2. The CDR3 is 16 residues long. CDR1 is SGHDT and CDR2 is YYEEEE in the germline V gene. Trimming removed 3 bases from V and 3 bases from J; junction bases left unmatched: 9. CDR3 residues: CASSSLAGAGKETQYF. In DNA form, the CDR3 reads TGTGCCAGCAGCTCCTTAGCGGGAGCAGGTAAAGAGACCCAGTACTTC.

The chain has TRBV5-1 and TRBJ2-7; 12 bases are a match to TRBD2. The CDR3 covers 16 residues. Germline V gene sequence: CDR1 SGHRS, CDR2 YFSETQ. J was trimmed by 3 bases and V by 4 bases; bases with no gene match: 8. CDR3 DNA sequence: TGCGCCAGCAGCCCTCGACTAGCGGGAGACAACTACGAGCAGTACTTC. This translates into CASSPRLAGDNYEQYF.

In its sample, this clone was seen a few times. This sequence joins TRBV4-2 and TRBJ1-1; possible D gene TRBD1, 6 bases. The CDR3 sequence is 16 residues long. V shed 4 bases and J shed 8 bases, with 23 bases lying between them. Looked up from germline, CDR1 is LGHNA and CDR2 is YNFKEQ. In nucleotides, the CDR3 is TGTGCCAGCAGCCCACAAGCGGGGACCCTAGGGGGGGAAGCTTTCTTT. Encoded protein: CASSPQAGTLGGEAFF.

The chain employs TRBV18 and TRBJ2-7; D gene ambiguous. Trimming shortened V by 6 bases and J by 5 bases, and 11 bases separated the two germline ends. The CDR3 is made up of 12 amino acids. Germline-derived CDR1 and CDR2 are KGHSH and LQKENI. The DNA of the CDR3 is TGTGCCAGCTCGAGGCTTGGTGACGAGCAGTACTTC. Translated, it gives CASSRLGDEQYF.

This chain connects TRBV9 to TRBJ2-1, with TRBD1 identical over 11 bases. CDR1 is SGDLS, CDR2 YYNGEE, per germline. With 6 bases clipped from V and 7 bases from J, the junction kept 6 bases outside the gene matches. This CDR3 spans 14 amino acids. As DNA, the CDR3 is TGTGCCAGCACCCGGACAGGGGGCTCAAATGAGCAGTTCTTC. Residues: CASTRTGGSNEQFF. The full variable domain, rest sourced from reference TRBV9 and TRBJ2-1, is DSGVTQTPKHLITATGQRVTLRCSPRSGDLSVYWYQQSLDQGLQFLIQYYNGEERAKGNILERFSAQQFPDLHSELNLSSLELGDSALYFCASTRTGGSNEQFFGPGTRLTVL.

The chain joins TRBV4-1 to TRBJ2-7; a weak D match, TRBD1 (5 bases). V lost 0 bases and J 4 bases, leaving 13 bases between the germline ends. The CDR3 loop spans 15 amino acids. Germline V CDR1 and CDR2: MGHRA, YSYEKL. The CDR3 loop is CASSQDRQGRYEQYF. Here the CDR3 DNA reads TGCGCCAGCAGCCAAGATCGGCAGGGCCGATACGAGCAGTACTTC.

The CDR3 protein is CASSVGSQGAGLAFF. The CDR3 coding sequence is TGTGCCAGCAGCGTAGGGTCGCAGGGGGCAGGTTTAGCTTTCTTT. The V and J genes are TRBV9 and TRBJ1-1, with TRBD1 identical over 8 bases. The CDR3 covers 15 residues. Unmatched junction bases numbered 11, after V lost 0 bases and J lost 10 bases. Germline V gives CDR1 SGDLS, CDR2 YYNGEE.

This chain links TRBV30 with TRBJ1-4; D is perhaps TRBD1 (6 bases). V lost 4 bases to trimming and J lost 6 bases, with 15 bases between them. In germline, CDR1 is GTSNPN, CDR2 SVGIG (reference sequence). This CDR3 is 14 amino acids long. The CDR3 loop reads CAWTPGTSDEKLFF. In DNA, the CDR3 is TGTGCCTGGACTCCCGGGACATCAGATGAAAAACTGTTTTTT. The variable domain in full, completed from reference TRBV30 and TRBJ1-4, reads SQTIHQWPATLVQPVGSPLSLECTVEGTSNPNLYWYRQAAGRGLQLLFYSVGIGQISSEVPQNLSASRPQDRQFILSSKKLLLSDSGFYLCAWTPGTSDEKLFFGSGTQLSVL.

Comments on this clone: The sample has other DNA sequences that encode this CDR3 too. V gene TRBV7-2 combines with J gene TRBJ1-5, with D tentatively TRBD1 (6 bases). The germline V gene has CDR1 SGHTA and CDR2 FQGNSA. The CDR3 has 13 residues. V lost 4 bases and J lost 2, with 6 bases in between. CDR3 in amino acids: CASSYRGNQPQHF. Here the CDR3 DNA reads TGTGCCAGCAGCTACAGGGGCAATCAGCCCCAGCATTTT. The whole variable domain, filled in from reference TRBV7-2 and TRBJ1-5, reads GAGVSQSPSNKVTEKGKDVELRCDPISGHTALYWYRQSLGQGLEFLIYFQGNSAPDKSGLPSDRFSAERTGGSVSTLTIQRTQQEDSAVYLCASSYRGNQPQHFGDGTRLSIL.

The count of this clone is one. The chain uses TRBV19 and TRBJ2-7, with D maybe TRBD2 (5 bases). Trimming stripped 7 bases from V and 3 bases from J, with 16 bases between. The CDR3 spans 14 residues. CDR1 LNHDA and CDR2 SQIVND come from the germline V gene (reference sequence). CDR3 protein: CASTYGIPGYEQYF. CDR3 nucleotides: TGTGCCAGTACTTACGGGATTCCGGGCTACGAGCAGTACTTC.

This rearrangement joins TRBV6-5 to TRBJ2-7; 7 nucleotides align to TRBD2. V shed 4 bases and J 3 bases; nucleotides not matched to a gene: 3. Germline V gives CDR1 MNHEY, CDR2 SVGAGI. The CDR3 runs 13 residues. The CDR3 sequence: CASSFVAGYEQYF. CDR3 DNA sequence: TGTGCCAGCAGTTTCGTAGCGGGCTACGAGCAGTACTTC.

The chain is built from TRBV6-6 and TRBJ1-2; TRBD1 matches 10 bases. J gave up 2 bases and V 5 bases, and 5 bases lay outside the gene matches. The CDR3 has 15 amino acids. CDR1 and CDR2 from the germline V gene are MNHNY and SVGAGI (reference sequence). CDR3 protein: CASSPDRGKNYGYTF. The DNA of the CDR3 is TGTGCCAGCAGTCCGGACAGGGGGAAAAACTATGGCTACACCTTC.

This rearrangement joins TRBV13 to TRBJ1-2; TRBD1 matches at 9 bases. Trimming at V came to 5 bases and at J to 4 bases, leaving 8 bases not matched to a gene. The CDR3 covers 15 residues. Looked up from germline, CDR1 is PRHDT and CDR2 is FYEKMQ (reference sequence). CDR3: CASSDGTGLSYGYTF. The CDR3 DNA is TGTGCCAGCAGCGATGGGACAGGGCTCTCCTATGGCTACACCTTC.

CDR3 sequence: CSFRDISYEQYF. The CDR3 nucleotides are TGCAGCTTCCGGGACATCTCCTACGAGCAGTACTTC. The chain has TRBV29-1 and TRBJ2-7; D may be TRBD1 (6 bases). The CDR3 extends over 12 amino acids. Germline CDR1 reads SQVTM; CDR2 reads ANQGSEA. The V end lost 8 bases, the J end lost 0 bases, and 11 bases lay between the germline ends.

In its sample, this clone was seen once. The gene calls are TRBV5-1 and TRBJ1-1; D is perhaps TRBD1 (5 bases). Germline V lookup: CDR1 SGHRS, CDR2 YFSETQ. Trimming took 0 bases from V and 1 from J, leaving 10 bases between them. The CDR3 contains 15 residues. The CDR3 protein is CASSLGDTGNTEAFF. The CDR3 nucleotides are TGCGCCAGCAGCTTGGGGGATACAGGGAACACTGAAGCTTTCTTT.